This T cell receptor (beta chain) is drawn from a study of blood T cell repertoires in COVID-19 (dated by TCRdb to about 2020). Regarding the study in general: Samples from collaborators originated in the United States, Italy and Spain and spanned both the acute and convalescent phases of COVID-19. The material from the prospective study consisted of cDNA or gDNA derived from T cells, B-cell-depleted T cells, or PBMCs. The dataset comprised deeply sampled blood TCRbeta repertoires from subjects exposed to, actively infected with, or recovered from COVID-19. A freely available public database, intended as a resource for researchers studying the immune response to SARS-CoV-2, is where the repertoires were released. Samples were obtained from the ongoing ImmuneRACE study (first 160 participants) and from 1,000 to 1,500 subjects provided by 6 global collaborators. The sample metadata nearly always contained a de-identified subject ID, COVID-19 status, age in years and sex. Where HLA class I and class II types were available, the types were taken from metadata supplied by the sample provider, not from assay-based typing.

The collaborating institutions used their own protocols to collect whole blood in K2EDTA tubes. For TCRbeta analysis, collaborators shipped samples in one of three forms: frozen whole blood, isolated PBMCs, or DNA extracted from either of those sample types. Here is what the overall study found, with its caveats: The amount of clinical and demographic metadata varied by source and participant and was provided uncurated.

TCRbeta CDR3 regions were amplified from genomic DNA using the immunoSEQ Assay, a bias-controlled multiplex PCR. The original methods were these. Nucleated cell counts per sample were estimated from amplification of reference gene primers within the assay. Sequence reads were collapsed and filtered to measure the absolute abundance of every unique TCRbeta CDR3 rearrangement. For each sample, productive Simpson clonality was calculated as the square root of Simpson's diversity index over productive rearrangements. TCRdb mirrors the immuneACCESS table, restricted to in-frame sequences. Some clones are absent from its copies; in checked studies, under half trace to an unresolved V gene, and the reason for the others is unknown. The V and J calls and the clone size are those of that table, but D and trimming were determined from the DNA. The sample table lists about 59,000 clones, 73% of them with a count of one. Of the sample, around 13% falls within the top ten clones.

As concerns this clone: The antigen it recognizes is unknown. One base away there is no much larger clone; base qualities are not given.

The sequence derives from a woman in her sixties or seventies with acute or convalescent COVID-19. Sample: peripheral blood.

The DNA reads TGCGCCAGCAGTGGCCCCCGGGGGGGCTCCTATAATTCACCCCTCCACTTT. Translation gives CASSGPRGGSYNSPLHF. The sequence joins TRBV10-2 to TRBJ1-6; TRBD1 is a possible D gene, resting on 5 matching bases. For CDR1 and CDR2, the germline V gene lists WSHSY and SAAADI. Spanning cysteine to phenylalanine, the CDR3 consists of 17 amino acids. Only CDR3 DNA is held: 51 bases, read in frame from base 1. V loses 4 bases of germline sequence and J loses 0 bases, and the interval between the two ends is 13 bases.